Reported below is one TCR beta chain. This sample is drawn from a study of blood T cell repertoires in COVID-19. Study in general: Samples of COVID-19 (acute and convalescent) were obtained from the United States, Italy and Spain. T cells, B-cell-depleted T cells, or PBMCs provided the cDNA or gDNA that served as material.

Germline CDR1 and CDR2: SNHLY and FYNNEI. The CDR3 is 13 amino acids. V was cut by 4 bases and J by 1 base, with 7 bases left in between. As originally analysed: Amplification from reference gene primers served as the basis for estimated nucleated cell counts. Here immunoSEQ multiplex PCR was the method, and the copy in TCRdb shows in-frame clones only, minus some. V, J and clone size reflect that table, while D and trimming were determined from the DNA. Of around 57,000 clones detected, roughly nine tenths appear once; the ten largest clones hold around 21%. The TCR sequence derives from a woman older than 75 with COVID-19, enrolled during active disease. Sequencing was carried out using peripheral blood. The rearrangement links TRBV2 to TRBJ1-1; no firm D call. The CDR3 DNA is TGTGCCAGCAGTGTAACCAGGAACACTGAAGCTTTCTTT. It yields the protein CASSVTRNTEAFF.